The entry below gives a single TCR beta chain sequence along with its context. The antigen remains undetermined. The entry originates in a study of blood T cells in healthy people across ages. The CDR3 runs 17 residues. The V segment lost 0 bases and the J segment 0 bases; nucleotides outside the gene matches: 9. Per germline, CDR1 DFQATT and CDR2 SNEGSKA (reference sequence). Overall study results and limits: While age rose, TCR beta diversity per million T cells dropped in a roughly linear way.

PCR was performed a second time for about 7 to 12 cycles using a sample-barcoded 5' primer and a J-beta primer mix. Each of the samples gave a minimum of 3 million paired-end reads that contained CDR3. TCRdb ran MiXCR on the 5' RACE reads and lists one entry per CDR3 protein. The data hold roughly 1,700,000 distinct CDR3 sequences, with roughly 28% observed a single time. Each of the donors had 9 to 10 milliliters of peripheral blood drawn into EDTA-treated Vacutainer tubes. The chain employs TRBV20-1 and TRBJ2-3; 7 nucleotides agree with TRBD2. The receptor was derived from a woman aged 25-40 years in good health. Sequenced sample: blood. CDR3 in amino acids: CSARDRKRGPSTDTQYF. CDR3 bases: TGCAGTGCTAGAGACCGTAAGCGGGGTCCTAGCACAGATACGCAGTATTTT.